These 5 T cell receptor beta chains came from one sample sequenced in a study of blood T cell repertoires in COVID-19. Only in-frame clones appear in the TCRdb table, and some are missing; sequencing was by immunoSEQ multiplex PCR. The sample includes over 13,000 clones, less than 95% of them seen just once. The sequenced sample consisted of peripheral blood. The receptors originated from a human donor in a cohort sampled during active COVID-19.

This clone was detected a few times. The chain combines TRBV6-2 or TRBV6-3 with TRBJ2-3; TRBD1 is a possible D gene (5 bases). Germline V gives CDR1 MNHEY, CDR2 SVGEGT. The germline V and J ends were trimmed by 0 bases and 4 bases, with 5 bases remaining between them. This CDR3 region has 13 residues. The chain's CDR3 is CASSYSGADTQYF. CDR3 nucleotides: TGTGCCAGCAGTTACTCAGGGGCAGATACGCAGTATTTT.

The J gene is TRBJ2-2, the V gene TRBV29-1; D may be TRBD2 (6 bases). CDR3 length: 15 residues. Germline lookup yields CDR1 SQVTM and CDR2 ANQGSEA. Trimming took 3 bases from V and 7 from J, leaving 18 bases between them. The CDR3 is CSVEERGGNYGELFF. The CDR3 DNA reads as TGCAGCGTTGAGGAACGGGGAGGCAATTACGGGGAGCTGTTTTTT.

This clone is large in the sample. The rearrangement joins TRBV6-5 to TRBJ1-2, with 7 positions matching TRBD1. The CDR3 is made up of 14 amino acids. The V segment lost 2 bases and the J segment 7 bases; nucleotides outside the gene matches: 7. CDR1 is MNHEY, CDR2 SVGAGI, per germline. CDR3 loop: CASSYDRTGPGYTF. As DNA, the CDR3 is TGTGCCAGCAGTTACGATAGGACAGGTCCTGGCTACACCTTC.

This chain uses TRBV25-1 with TRBJ1-4; D ambiguous. This CDR3 is built from 13 residues. Trimming removed 5 bases from V and 4 bases from J, with 8 bases in between. Germline CDR1 is MGHDK and CDR2 is SYGVNS. The CDR3 loop is CASSYTVNEKLFF. CDR3 DNA sequence: TGTGCCAGCAGTTATACGGTTAATGAAAAACTGTTTTTT.

The chain couples TRBV6-2 or TRBV6-3 to TRBJ2-4; tentative D call: TRBD1 (5 bases). V was clipped by 4 bases and J by 1 base, with 17 bases between them. The length of the CDR3 is 17 residues. Looked up from germline, CDR1 is MNHEY and CDR2 is SVGEGT. CDR3 residues: CASSLASSGAAKNIQYF. Written as DNA, the CDR3 is TGTGCCAGCAGTTTGGCCAGTAGTGGGGCGGCCAAAAACATTCAGTACTTC.